This T cell receptor (beta chain) was documented in a study of blood T cell repertoires in COVID-19. Study at large: Samples taken during acute and convalescent COVID-19 were collected in the United States, Italy and Spain. Sources were T cells, B-cell-depleted T cells, or PBMCs; the material itself was cDNA or gDNA.

Cohort 3 recovery required two negative PCRs, clearance, or symptom resolution. The V end was cut by 4 bases, the J end by 6 bases, with 12 bases between. Germline lookup yields CDR1 GTSNPN and CDR2 SVGIG (reference sequence). This CDR3 has 12 amino acids. This clone was recorded a few times. Profiled with immunoSEQ multiplex PCR; TCRdb holds only in-frame clones, not every one. The table shows 200,000 to 300,000 clones, with around 86% occurring only once. This sequence joins TRBV30 and TRBJ1-1; D ambiguous. The sequencing input was PBMCs or T cells enriched from blood (not recorded which). This sequence was found in a man between 40 and 49 years old who had recovered from COVID-19. CDR3 in DNA: TGTGCCTGGAAAGGAGGTTCGGCTGAAGCTTTCTTT. Translation gives CAWKGGSAEAFF.